Presented here are 9 T cell receptor beta chains from one specimen sequenced in a study of T cell repertoires in cytomegalovirus infection. TCRdb called the reads again in MiXCR, with one record for every CDR3 protein. In the table there are 200,000 to 300,000 distinct CDR3 sequences, around 9% of which are singletons. Sequenced material: PBMCs. The receptor set was obtained from a human donor in good health (CMV status not recorded). Some clones in this sample may be carry-over from other donors' samples.

This clonotype appeared many times. The chain couples TRBV7-2 to TRBJ2-7, with D possibly TRBD1 on 6 matching bases. CDR3 size: 15 residues. The V gene's germline CDR1 is SGHTA and CDR2 FQGNSA. The V and J ends lost 5 bases and 3 bases respectively, with 17 bases between them. The CDR3 loop is CASSAETGFGYEQYF. As DNA, the CDR3 is TGTGCCAGCAGCGCCGAAACAGGGTTTGGCTACGAGCAGTACTTC.

At least ten counts were recorded for this clonotype. The chain uses TRBV6-5 and TRBJ2-1, with 10 bases identical to TRBD2. Trimming removed 4 bases from V and 9 bases from J; junction bases left unmatched: 6. Germline CDR1 reads MNHEY; CDR2 reads SVGAGI. CDR3 length: 14 residues. CDR3 in amino acids: CASSLGLASGEQFF. CDR3 bases: TGTGCCAGCAGTTTGGGACTAGCGAGCGGTGAGCAGTTCTTC.

In its sample, this clonotype was seen a few times. The chain joins TRBV2 to TRBJ2-4; TRBD2 might be the D (5 bases). The CDR3 sequence is 14 residues long. From germline, CDR1 is SNHLY and CDR2 FYNNEI. Deletions cut 3 bases from V and 7 bases from J, with 13 bases between. The CDR3 sequence: CASSERLAPNIQYF. The CDR3 nucleotides read TGTGCCAGCAGTGAGCGCCTAGCCCCGAACATTCAGTACTTC.

The chain links TRBV5-6 to TRBJ1-1, with 7 bases identical to TRBD1. CDR1 is SGHDT, CDR2 YYEEEE, per germline. The length of the CDR3 is 15 residues. Trimming removed 1 base from V and 3 bases from J; junction bases left unmatched: 6. In nucleotides, the CDR3 is TGTGCCAGCAGCTTGCTACAGGGGATGGACACTGAAGCTTTCTTT. Translating it yields CASSLLQGMDTEAFF. The full variable domain, rest sourced from reference TRBV5-6 and TRBJ1-1, is DAGVTQSPTHLIKTRGQQVTLRCSPKSGHDTVSWYQQALGQGPQFIFQYYEEEERQRGNFPDRFSGHQFPNYSSELNVNALLLGDSALYLCASSLLQGMDTEAFFGQGTRLTVV.

This clonotype has just a few counts. V and J are TRBV5-1 and TRBJ1-1; 12 positions agree with TRBD1. CDR1 SGHRS and CDR2 YFSETQ come from the germline V gene. J was trimmed by 11 bases and V by 4 bases; bases with no gene match: 9. The CDR3 covers 14 residues. CDR3 in amino acids: CASSPPGQGARAFF. The CDR3, as DNA: TGCGCCAGCAGCCCTCCGGGACAGGGGGCGAGGGCTTTCTTT.

This clonotype was counted at least ten times. The chain is built from TRBV28 and TRBJ1-1; D gene unclear. Germline loops: CDR1 MDHEN, CDR2 SYDVKM. The germline V and J ends were trimmed by 2 bases and 4 bases, with 17 bases remaining between them. This CDR3 spans 16 amino acids. DNA of the CDR3: TGTGCCAGCAGTTTAAAACAAGGCGGGTCGGGCACTGAAGCTTTCTTT. This sequence encodes CASSLKQGGSGTEAFF.

The genes are TRBV7-6 and TRBJ2-4; D ambiguous. This CDR3 spans 15 amino acids. Trimming cost V 5 bases and J 4 bases, with 15 bases left between them. Germline V gene lookup returns CDR1 SGHVS and CDR2 FNYEAQ. The DNA for the CDR3 is TGTGCCAGCAGCCCTCGACAAGCTATAAAAAACATTCAGTACTTC. Protein sequence: CASSPRQAIKNIQYF.

In this sample, this clonotype turned up many times. The V call is TRBV6-8, the J call TRBJ1-3; no clear D. The germline gives CDR1 MNHGY, CDR2 SAAAGT. The CDR3 runs to 14 residues. Trimming took 2 bases from V and 3 from J, leaving 8 bases between them. CDR3 nucleotide sequence: TGTGCCAGCAGTTACAAGGCAAATGGAAACACCATATATTTT. It specifies CASSYKANGNTIYF.

At least ten counts were recorded for this clonotype. The chain carries TRBV6-5 and TRBJ1-1; D is unclear. Between the trimmed V and J ends, which lost 2 bases and 1 base, there was a span of 5 bases. The CDR3 is 13 residues long. The germline gives CDR1 MNHEY, CDR2 SVGAGI. CDR3 protein: CASSYEGNTEAFF. The CDR3 bases are TGTGCCAGCAGTTACGAGGGGAACACTGAAGCTTTCTTT.